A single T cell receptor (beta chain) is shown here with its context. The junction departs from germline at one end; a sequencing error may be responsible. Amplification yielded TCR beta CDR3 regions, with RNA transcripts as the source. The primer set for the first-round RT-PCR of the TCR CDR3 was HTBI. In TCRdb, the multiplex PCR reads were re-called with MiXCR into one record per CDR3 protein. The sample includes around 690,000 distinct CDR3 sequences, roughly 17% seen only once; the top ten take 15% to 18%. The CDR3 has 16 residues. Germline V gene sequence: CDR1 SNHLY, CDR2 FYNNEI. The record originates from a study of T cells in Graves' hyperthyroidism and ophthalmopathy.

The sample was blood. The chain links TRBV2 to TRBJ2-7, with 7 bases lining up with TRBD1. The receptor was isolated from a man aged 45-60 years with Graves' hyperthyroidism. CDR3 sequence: CASSQTPGQSSYEQYF. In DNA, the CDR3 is TGCGCCAGCAGCCAAACTCCGGGACAGAGCTCCTACGAGCAGTACTTC.